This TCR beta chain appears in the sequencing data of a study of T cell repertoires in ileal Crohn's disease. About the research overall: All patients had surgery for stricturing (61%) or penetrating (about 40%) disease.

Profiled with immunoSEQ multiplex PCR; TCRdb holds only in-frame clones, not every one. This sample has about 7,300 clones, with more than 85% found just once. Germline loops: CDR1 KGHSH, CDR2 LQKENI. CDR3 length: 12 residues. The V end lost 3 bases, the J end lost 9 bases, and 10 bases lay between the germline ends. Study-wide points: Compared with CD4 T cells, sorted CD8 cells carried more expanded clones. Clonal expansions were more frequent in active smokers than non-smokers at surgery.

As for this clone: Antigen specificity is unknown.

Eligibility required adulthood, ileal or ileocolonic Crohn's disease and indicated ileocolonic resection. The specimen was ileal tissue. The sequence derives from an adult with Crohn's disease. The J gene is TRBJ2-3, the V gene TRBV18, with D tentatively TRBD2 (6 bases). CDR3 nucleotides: TGTGCCAGCTCACCGGACTACGAAACGCAGTATTTT. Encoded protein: CASSPDYETQYF.